This TCR beta chain stems from a study of T cells in localized non-small cell lung cancer. Study-wide findings and caveats: It was uninvolved adjacent lung that showed the highest T cell clonality, exceeding tumor. Adjacent lung held a median roughly 56 of the top 100 tumor clones.

Regarding this clone: Its specificity is unknown.

Profiled with immunoSEQ multiplex PCR; TCRdb holds only in-frame clones, not every one. The sample consists of approximately 64,000 clones, 85% to 90% of them appearing once. The TCR was taken from a woman aged 35 to 75 with stage I lung adenocarcinoma. The material was peripheral blood, obtained before any cancer treatment.

DNA for the CDR3: TGCGCCAGCAGCCCACCGACAGGGGGCACGAATGAGCAGTTCTTC. Its translation: CASSPPTGGTNEQFF. The chain joins TRBV5-1 to TRBJ2-1; 10 bases match TRBD1. CDR1 SGHRS and CDR2 YFSETQ come from the germline V gene. This CDR3 comprises 15 residues. The junction had 8 bases not matched to a gene; V was cut back by 4 bases and J by 7 bases.